The source of this T cell receptor (beta chain) is a study of T cell responses to AZD1222 COVID-19 vaccine. TCRdb keeps only in-frame clones here, not all; method: immunoSEQ multiplex PCR. The table includes 120,000 to 150,000 clones, approximately 89% detected once. This CDR3 is built from 18 residues. J was trimmed by 2 bases and V by 1 base; bases with no gene match: 12. The germline CDR1 and CDR2 sequences are KGHSH and LQKENI. Specimen: peripheral blood, collected on day 0 of AZD1222 vaccination. V usage is TRBV18 and J usage is TRBJ2-5; 8 nucleotides align to TRBD1. This clonotype was obtained from an adult in good health. The chain's CDR3 is CASSPRGRGRVGQETQYF. In nucleotides, the CDR3 is TGTGCCAGCTCACCACGAGGCAGGGGGCGCGTGGGACAAGAGACCCAGTACTTC.